This T cell receptor (beta chain) was captured in a study of shared clonotypes between healthy human individuals. Across the study: Each donor had three CD4 naive, three CD4 memory, two CD8 naive and one CD8 memory plate. Study observations and caveats: Shared clonotypes across all four donors exceeded non-shared ones in generation probability. Naive CD4 clonotypes overlapped across several donors at about 5%. Generally, naive subsets (rather than memory subsets) showed larger estimated richness.

Naive CD8 cells lacked CD45RO, underwent positive selection for CCR7 and left out terminally differentiated effector memory CD45RA+ cells. The data were produced by immunoSEQ multiplex PCR, yet TCRdb's version contains in-frame clones alone and is incomplete. The table has roughly 2.1 million clones, 85% to 95% seen once. Concerning this clone: The antigen is not known.

The V end was cut by 4 bases, the J end by 6 bases, with 12 bases between. The CDR3 is 13 amino acids. Looked up from germline, CDR1 is SGHDT and CDR2 is YYEEEE. The source material was naive CD8+ T cells from PBMCs. This TCR was recovered from a young man in good health. Some clones in this sample may be carry-over from other donors' samples. The chain combines TRBV5-6 with TRBJ2-3; TRBD1 or TRBD2 may be the D gene (5 bases each). The CDR3 DNA reads as TGTGCCAGCAGCCCGGGACGGCGGGATACGCAGTATTTT. It codes for CASSPGRRDTQYF.